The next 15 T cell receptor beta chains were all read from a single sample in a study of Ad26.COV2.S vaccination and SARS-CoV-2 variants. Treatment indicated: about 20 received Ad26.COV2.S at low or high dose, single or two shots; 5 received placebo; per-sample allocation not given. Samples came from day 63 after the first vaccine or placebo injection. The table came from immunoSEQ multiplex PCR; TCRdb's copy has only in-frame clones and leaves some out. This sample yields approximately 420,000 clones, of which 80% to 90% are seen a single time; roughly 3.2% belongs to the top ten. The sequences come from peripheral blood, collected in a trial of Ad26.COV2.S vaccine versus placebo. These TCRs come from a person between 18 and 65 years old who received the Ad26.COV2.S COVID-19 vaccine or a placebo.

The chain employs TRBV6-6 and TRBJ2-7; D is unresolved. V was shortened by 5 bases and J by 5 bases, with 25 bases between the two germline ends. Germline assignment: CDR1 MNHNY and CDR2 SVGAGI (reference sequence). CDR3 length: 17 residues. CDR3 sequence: CASSPDTNNRPKNEQYF. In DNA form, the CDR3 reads TGTGCCAGCAGTCCCGATACCAACAATAGGCCCAAGAACGAGCAGTACTTC.

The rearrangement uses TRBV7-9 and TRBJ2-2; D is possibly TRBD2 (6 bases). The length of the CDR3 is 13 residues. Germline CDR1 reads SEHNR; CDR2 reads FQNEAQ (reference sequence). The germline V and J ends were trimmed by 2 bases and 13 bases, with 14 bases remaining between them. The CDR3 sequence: CASSLRVKEGLFF. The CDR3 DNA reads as TGTGCCAGCAGCTTACGGGTTAAGGAGGGGCTGTTTTTT.

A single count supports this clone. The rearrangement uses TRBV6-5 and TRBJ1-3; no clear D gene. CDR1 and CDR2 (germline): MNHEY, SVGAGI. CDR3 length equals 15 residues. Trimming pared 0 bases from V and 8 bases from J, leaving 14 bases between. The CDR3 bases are TGTGCCAGCAGTTACTCGACGGCCCAGTCGCACACCATATATTTT. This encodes CASSYSTAQSHTIYF.

The CDR3 coding sequence is TGTGCCAGCCGAGGGCTCCAGAAGGGCTACACCTTC. This sequence encodes CASRGLQKGYTF. The chain couples TRBV2 to TRBJ1-2, with no clear D. CDR1 is SNHLY and CDR2 is FYNNEI in the germline V gene. The V end lost 8 bases, the J end lost 8 bases, and 15 bases lay between the germline ends. This CDR3 region has 12 residues.

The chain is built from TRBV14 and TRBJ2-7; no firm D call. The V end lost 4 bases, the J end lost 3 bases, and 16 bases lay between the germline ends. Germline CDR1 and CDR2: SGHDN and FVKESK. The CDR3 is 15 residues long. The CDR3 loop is CASSPRNDNFYEQYF. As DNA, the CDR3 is TGTGCCAGCAGCCCCAGAAACGACAATTTCTACGAGCAGTACTTC. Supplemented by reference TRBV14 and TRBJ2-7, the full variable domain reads EAGVTQFPSHSVIEKGQTVTLRCDPISGHDNLYWYRRVMGKEIKFLLHFVKESKQDESGMPNNRFLAERTGGTYSTLKVQPAELEDSGVYFCASSPRNDNFYEQYFGPGTRLTVT.

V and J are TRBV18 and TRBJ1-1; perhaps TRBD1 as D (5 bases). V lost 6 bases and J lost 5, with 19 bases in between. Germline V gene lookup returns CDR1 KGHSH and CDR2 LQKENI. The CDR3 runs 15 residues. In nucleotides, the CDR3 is TGTGCCAGCTCGGGGCTGCGAGGGTCGTTGACTGAAGCTTTCTTT. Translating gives CASSGLRGSLTEAFF.

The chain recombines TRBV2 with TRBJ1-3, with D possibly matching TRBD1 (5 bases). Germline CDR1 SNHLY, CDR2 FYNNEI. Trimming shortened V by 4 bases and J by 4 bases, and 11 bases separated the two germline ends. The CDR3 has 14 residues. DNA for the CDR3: TGTGCCAGCAGTGCTCAAGGGGTCGGAAACACCATATATTTT. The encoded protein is CASSAQGVGNTIYF.

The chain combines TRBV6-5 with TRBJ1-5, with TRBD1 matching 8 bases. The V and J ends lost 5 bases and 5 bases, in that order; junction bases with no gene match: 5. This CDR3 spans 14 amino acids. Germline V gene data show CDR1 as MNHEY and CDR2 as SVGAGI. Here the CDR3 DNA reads TGTGCCAGCAGTAACAGGGGGAGTTATCAGCCCCAGCATTTT. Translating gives CASSNRGSYQPQHF.

The CDR3 bases are TGCGCCAGCAGCCCCCGGCAGGGCTATGGCTACACCTTC. Translation gives CASSPRQGYGYTF. The genes are TRBV4-3 and TRBJ1-2, with D possibly matching TRBD1 (5 bases). The V gene's germline CDR1 is LGHNA and CDR2 YSLEER. Trimming took off 4 bases at V and 4 bases at J, with 10 bases between the two ends. The CDR3 covers 13 residues.

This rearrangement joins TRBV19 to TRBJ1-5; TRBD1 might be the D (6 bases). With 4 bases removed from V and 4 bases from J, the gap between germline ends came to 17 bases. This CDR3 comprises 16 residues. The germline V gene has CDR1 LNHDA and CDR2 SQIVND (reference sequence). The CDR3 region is CASSNEGGFLNQPQHF. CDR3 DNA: TGTGCCAGTAGTAATGAGGGGGGGTTTTTAAATCAGCCCCAGCATTTT.

CDR3 residues: CASSIGRDYGYTF. CDR3 nucleotide sequence: TGTGCCAGTAGTATTGGGCGGGACTATGGCTACACCTTC. This chain connects TRBV19 to TRBJ1-2; D unresolved. The CDR3 totals 13 residues. Germline loops: CDR1 LNHDA, CDR2 SQIVND (reference sequence). The ends were cut back, 3 bases at V and 3 bases at J, with 8 bases in the middle.

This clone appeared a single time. The CDR3: CASSYSNRATNEKLFF. The CDR3 nucleotides read TGTGCCAGCAGTTACTCGAACCGAGCAACTAATGAAAAACTGTTTTTT. This sequence joins TRBV6-5 and TRBJ1-4; D not certain. The CDR3 loop spans 16 amino acids. V lost 0 bases and J lost 0, with 8 bases in between. The V gene's germline CDR1 is MNHEY and CDR2 SVGAGI.

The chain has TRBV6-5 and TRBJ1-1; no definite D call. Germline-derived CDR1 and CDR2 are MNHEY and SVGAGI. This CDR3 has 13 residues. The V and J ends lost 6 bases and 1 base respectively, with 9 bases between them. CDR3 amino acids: CASRTGPNTEAFF. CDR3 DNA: TGTGCCAGCAGGACCGGGCCGAACACTGAAGCTTTCTTT.

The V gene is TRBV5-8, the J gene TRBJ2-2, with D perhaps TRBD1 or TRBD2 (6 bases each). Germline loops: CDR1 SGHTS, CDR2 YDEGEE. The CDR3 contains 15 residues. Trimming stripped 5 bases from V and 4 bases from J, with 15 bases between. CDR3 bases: TGTGCCAGCAGAGCTCAGGGGAGGCGCACCGGGGAGCTGTTTTTT. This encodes CASRAQGRRTGELFF.

CDR3 in amino acids: CASSQIESSYNSPLHF. CDR3 bases: TGCGCCAGCAGCCAGATTGAGAGCTCCTATAATTCACCCCTCCACTTT. The chain employs TRBV4-1 and TRBJ1-6; D is unresolved. This CDR3 spans 16 amino acids. V was trimmed by 3 bases and J by 0 bases, leaving 9 bases between them. CDR1 is MGHRA, CDR2 YSYEKL, per germline.